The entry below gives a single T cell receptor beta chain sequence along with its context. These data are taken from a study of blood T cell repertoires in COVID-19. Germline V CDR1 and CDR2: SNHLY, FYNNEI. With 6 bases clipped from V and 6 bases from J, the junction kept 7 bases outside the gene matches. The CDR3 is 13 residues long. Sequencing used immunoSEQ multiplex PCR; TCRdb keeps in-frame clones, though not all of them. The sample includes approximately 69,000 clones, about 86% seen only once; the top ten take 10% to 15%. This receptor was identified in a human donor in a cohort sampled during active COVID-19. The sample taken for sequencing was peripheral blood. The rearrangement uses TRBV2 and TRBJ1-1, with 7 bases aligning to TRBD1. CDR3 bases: TGTGCCAGCAGCCCAACAGGGGTTGCTGAAGCTTTCTTT. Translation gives CASSPTGVAEAFF.